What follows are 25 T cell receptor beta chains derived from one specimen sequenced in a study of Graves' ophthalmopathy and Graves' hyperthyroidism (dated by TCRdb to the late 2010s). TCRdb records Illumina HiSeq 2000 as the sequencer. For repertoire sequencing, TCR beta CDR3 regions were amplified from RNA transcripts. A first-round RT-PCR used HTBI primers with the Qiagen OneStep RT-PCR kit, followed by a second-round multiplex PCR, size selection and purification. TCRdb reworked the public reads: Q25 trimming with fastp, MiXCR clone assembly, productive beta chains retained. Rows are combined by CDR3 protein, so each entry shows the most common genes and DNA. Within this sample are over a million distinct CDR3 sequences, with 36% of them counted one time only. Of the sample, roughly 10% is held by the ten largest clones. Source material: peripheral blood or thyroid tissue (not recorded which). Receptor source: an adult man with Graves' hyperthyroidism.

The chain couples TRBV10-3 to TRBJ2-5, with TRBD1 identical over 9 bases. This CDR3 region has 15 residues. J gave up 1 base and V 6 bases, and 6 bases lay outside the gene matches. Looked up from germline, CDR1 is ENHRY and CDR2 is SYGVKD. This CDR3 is CAISSRDRAQETQYF. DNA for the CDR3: TGTGCCATCAGCAGCAGGGACAGGGCCCAAGAGACCCAGTACTTC.

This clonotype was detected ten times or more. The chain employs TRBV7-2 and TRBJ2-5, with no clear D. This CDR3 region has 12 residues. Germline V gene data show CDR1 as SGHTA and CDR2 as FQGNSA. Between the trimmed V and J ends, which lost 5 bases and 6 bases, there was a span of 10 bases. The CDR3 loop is CASSPSRKTQYF. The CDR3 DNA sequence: TGTGCCAGCAGCCCGAGCCGGAAGACCCAGTACTTC.

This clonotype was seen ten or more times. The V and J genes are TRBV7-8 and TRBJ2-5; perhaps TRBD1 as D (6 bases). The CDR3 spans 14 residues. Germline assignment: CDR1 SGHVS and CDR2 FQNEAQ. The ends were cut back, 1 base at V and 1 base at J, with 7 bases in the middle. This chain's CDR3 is CASSLEQGQETQYF. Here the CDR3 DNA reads TGTGCCAGCAGCTTAGAACAGGGCCAAGAGACCCAGTACTTC. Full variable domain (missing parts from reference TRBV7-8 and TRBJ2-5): GAGVSQSPRYKVAKRGQDVALRCDPISGHVSLFWYQQALGQGPEFLTYFQNEAQLDKSGLPSDRFFAERPEGSVSTLKIQRTQQEDSAVYLCASSLEQGQETQYFGPGTRLLVL.

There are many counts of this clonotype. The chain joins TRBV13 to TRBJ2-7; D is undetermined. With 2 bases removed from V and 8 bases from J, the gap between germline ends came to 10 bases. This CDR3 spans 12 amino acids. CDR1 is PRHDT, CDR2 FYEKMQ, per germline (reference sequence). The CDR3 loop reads CASSLYGYQQYF. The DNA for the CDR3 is TGTGCCAGCAGCTTATACGGATATCAGCAGTACTTC. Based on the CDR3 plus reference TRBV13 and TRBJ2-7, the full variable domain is AAGVIQSPRHLIKEKRETATLKCYPIPRHDTVYWYQQGPGQDPQFLISFYEKMQSDKGSIPDRFSAQQFSDYHSELNMSSLELGDSALYFCASSLYGYQQYFGPGTRLTVT.

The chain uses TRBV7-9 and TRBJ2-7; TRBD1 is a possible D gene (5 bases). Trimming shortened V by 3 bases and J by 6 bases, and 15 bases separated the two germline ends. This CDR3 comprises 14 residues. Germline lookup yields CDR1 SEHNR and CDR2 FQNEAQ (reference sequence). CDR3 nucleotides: TGTGCCAGCAGCTTTAGGGCAGGGCTGGGCGAGCAGTACTTC. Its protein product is CASSFRAGLGEQYF.

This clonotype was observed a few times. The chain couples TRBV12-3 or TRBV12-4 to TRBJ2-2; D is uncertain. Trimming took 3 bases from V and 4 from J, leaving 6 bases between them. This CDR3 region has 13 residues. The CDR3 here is CASSFGFTGELFF. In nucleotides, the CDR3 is TGTGCCAGCAGTTTTGGATTCACCGGGGAGCTGTTTTTT.

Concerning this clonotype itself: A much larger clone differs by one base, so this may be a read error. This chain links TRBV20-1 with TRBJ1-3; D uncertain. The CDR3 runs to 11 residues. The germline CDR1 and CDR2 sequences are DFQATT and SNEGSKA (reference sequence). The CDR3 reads CSARIRNTMYF. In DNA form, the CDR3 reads TGCAGTGCGAGAATACGAAACACCATGTATTTT.

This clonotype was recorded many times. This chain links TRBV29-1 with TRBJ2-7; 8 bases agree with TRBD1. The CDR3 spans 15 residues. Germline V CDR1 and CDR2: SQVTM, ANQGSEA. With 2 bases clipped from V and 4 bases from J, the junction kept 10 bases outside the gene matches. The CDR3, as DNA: TGCAGCGTTGAAATGGGTGGCAGGGGGCTATACGAGCAGTACTTC. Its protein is CSVEMGGRGLYEQYF.

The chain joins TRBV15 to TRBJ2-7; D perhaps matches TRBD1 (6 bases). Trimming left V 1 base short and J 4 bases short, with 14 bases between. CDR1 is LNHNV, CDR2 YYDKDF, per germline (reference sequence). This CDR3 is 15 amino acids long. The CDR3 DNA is TGTGCCACCAGCAGAGCTTACGACAGGCGGTACGAGCAGTACTTC. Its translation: CATSRAYDRRYEQYF.

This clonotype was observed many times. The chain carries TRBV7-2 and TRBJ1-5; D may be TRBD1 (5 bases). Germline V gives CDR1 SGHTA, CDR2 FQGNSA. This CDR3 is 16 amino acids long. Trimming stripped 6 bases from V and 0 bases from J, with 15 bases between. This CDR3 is CASRSNDRYSNQPQHF. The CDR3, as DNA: TGTGCCAGCAGATCTAATGACAGATATAGCAATCAGCCCCAGCATTTT.

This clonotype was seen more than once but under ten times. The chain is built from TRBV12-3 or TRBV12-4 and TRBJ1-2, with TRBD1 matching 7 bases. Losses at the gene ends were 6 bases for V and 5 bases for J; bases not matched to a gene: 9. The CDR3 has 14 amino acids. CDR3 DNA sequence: TGTGCCAGCAGCCCGGGACAGAGAAGATATGGCTACACCTTC. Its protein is CASSPGQRRYGYTF.

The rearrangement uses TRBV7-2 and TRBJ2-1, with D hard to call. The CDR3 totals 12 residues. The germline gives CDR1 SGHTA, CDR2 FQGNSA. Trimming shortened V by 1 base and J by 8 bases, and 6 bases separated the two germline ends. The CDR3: CASSLDGYEQFF. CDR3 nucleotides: TGTGCCAGCAGCTTAGATGGGTATGAGCAGTTCTTC.

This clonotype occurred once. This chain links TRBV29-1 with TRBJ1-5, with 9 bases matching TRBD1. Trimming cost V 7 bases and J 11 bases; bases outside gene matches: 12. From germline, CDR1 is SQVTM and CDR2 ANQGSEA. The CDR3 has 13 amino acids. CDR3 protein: CSAGRDRAETQHF. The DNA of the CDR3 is TGCAGCGCCGGTCGGGACAGGGCCGAGACCCAGCATTTT.

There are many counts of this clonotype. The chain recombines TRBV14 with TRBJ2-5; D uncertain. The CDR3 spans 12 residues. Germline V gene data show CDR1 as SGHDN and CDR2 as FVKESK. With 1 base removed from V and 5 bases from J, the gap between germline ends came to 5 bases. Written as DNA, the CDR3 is TGTGCCAGCAGCCAAGTGATGGAGACCCAGTACTTC. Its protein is CASSQVMETQYF. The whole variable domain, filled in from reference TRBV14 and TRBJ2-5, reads EAGVTQFPSHSVIEKGQTVTLRCDPISGHDNLYWYRRVMGKEIKFLLHFVKESKQDESGMPNNRFLAERTGGTYSTLKVQPAELEDSGVYFCASSQVMETQYFGPGTRLLVL.

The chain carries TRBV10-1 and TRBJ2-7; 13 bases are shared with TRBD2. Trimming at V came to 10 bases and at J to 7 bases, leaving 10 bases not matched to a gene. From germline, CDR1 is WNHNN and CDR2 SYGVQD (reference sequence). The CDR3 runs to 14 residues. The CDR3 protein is CAIPGLAGNNEQYF. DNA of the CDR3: TGCGCCATCCCGGGACTAGCGGGGAACAATGAGCAGTACTTC.

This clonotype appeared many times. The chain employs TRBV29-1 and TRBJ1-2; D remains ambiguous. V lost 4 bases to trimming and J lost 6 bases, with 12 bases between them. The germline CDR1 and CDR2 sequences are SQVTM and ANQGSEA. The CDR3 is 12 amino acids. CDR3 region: CSVVGPEDGYTF. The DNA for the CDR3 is TGCAGCGTTGTCGGCCCCGAGGATGGCTACACCTTC.

CDR3 sequence: CATERDRDNSPLHF. In DNA form, the CDR3 reads TGTGCCACCGAGAGGGACAGGGATAATTCACCCCTCCACTTT. The chain uses TRBV15 and TRBJ1-6; 9 bases match TRBD1. CDR1 and CDR2 (germline): LNHNV, YYDKDF (reference sequence). The CDR3 has 14 amino acids. J lost 5 bases, V lost 8 bases, and 4 bases had no gene match. The full variable domain, rest sourced from reference TRBV15 and TRBJ1-6, is DAMVIQNPRYQVTQFGKPVTLSCSQTLNHNVMYWYQQKSSQAPKLLFHYYDKDFNNEADTPDNFQSRRPNTSFCFLDIRSPGLGDTAMYLCATERDRDNSPLHFGNGTRLTVT.

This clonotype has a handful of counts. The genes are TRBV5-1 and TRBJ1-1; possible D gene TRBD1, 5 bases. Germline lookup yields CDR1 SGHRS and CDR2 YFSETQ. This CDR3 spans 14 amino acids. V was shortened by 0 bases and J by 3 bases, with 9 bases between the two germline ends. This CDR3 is CASSLVGVDTEAFF. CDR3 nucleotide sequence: TGCGCCAGCAGCTTGGTGGGGGTTGACACTGAAGCTTTCTTT.

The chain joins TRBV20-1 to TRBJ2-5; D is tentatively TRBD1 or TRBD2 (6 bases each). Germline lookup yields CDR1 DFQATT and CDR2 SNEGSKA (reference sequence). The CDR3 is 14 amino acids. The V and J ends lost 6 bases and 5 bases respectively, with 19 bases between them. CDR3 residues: CSAAASWRGETQYF. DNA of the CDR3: TGCAGTGCCGCCGCCTCGTGGAGGGGGGAGACCCAGTACTTC.

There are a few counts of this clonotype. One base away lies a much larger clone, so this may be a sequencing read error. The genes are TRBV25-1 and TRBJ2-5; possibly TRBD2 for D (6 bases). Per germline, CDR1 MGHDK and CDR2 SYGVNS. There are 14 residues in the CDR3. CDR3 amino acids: CANSKSREVETQYF. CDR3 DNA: TGTGCCAACAGTAAATCCAGGGAGGTGGAGACCCAGTACTTC.

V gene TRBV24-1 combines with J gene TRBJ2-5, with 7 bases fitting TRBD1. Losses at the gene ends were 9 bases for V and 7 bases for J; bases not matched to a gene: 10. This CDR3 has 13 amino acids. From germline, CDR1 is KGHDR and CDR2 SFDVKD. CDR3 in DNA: TGTGCCACCGGCGACAGGGCCATGTGGACCCAGTACTTC. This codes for CATGDRAMWTQYF.

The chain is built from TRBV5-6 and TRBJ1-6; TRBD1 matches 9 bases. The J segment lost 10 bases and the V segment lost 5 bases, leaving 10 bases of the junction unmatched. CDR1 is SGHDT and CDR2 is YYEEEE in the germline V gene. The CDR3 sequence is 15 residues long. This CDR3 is CASRNSGQGRSPLHF. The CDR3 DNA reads TGTGCCAGCAGGAATTCAGGACAGGGGAGATCACCCCTCCACTTT.

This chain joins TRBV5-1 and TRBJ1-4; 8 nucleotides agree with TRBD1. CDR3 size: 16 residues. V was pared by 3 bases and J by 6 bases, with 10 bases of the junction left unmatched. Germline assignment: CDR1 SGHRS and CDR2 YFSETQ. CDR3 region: CASSSTDREKDEKLFF. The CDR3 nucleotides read TGCGCCAGCAGCTCTACGGACAGGGAAAAGGATGAAAAACTGTTTTTT.

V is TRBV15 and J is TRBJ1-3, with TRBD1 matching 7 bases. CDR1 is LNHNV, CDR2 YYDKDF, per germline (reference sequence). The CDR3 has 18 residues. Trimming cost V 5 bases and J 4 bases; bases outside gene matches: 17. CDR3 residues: CATSPGGVQGLLGNTIYF. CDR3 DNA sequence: TGTGCCACCAGCCCGGGGGGCGTACAGGGGTTACTAGGAAACACCATATATTTT.

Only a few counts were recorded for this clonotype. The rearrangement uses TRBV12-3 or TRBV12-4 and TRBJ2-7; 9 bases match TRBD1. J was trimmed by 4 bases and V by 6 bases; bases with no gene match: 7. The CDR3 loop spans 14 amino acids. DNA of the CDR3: TGTGCCAGCAGGGACAGGGGTATGGAGTACGAGCAGTACTTC. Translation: CASRDRGMEYEQYF.